The entry below describes one T cell receptor (beta chain). Its specificity is not known. The CDR3 extends over 15 amino acids. The germline V gene encodes CDR1 SGHDT and CDR2 YYEEEE. The V and J ends lost 6 bases and 2 bases respectively, with 16 bases between them. Produced via immunoSEQ multiplex PCR; TCRdb's table is partial and in-frame only. Of around 9,000 clones listed, over 90% are singletons. The sample is drawn from a study of graft-versus-host responses after intestinal transplantation. Study information: Transplant types were multivisceral, liver-intestinal, or isolated intestinal. All recipients got anti-thymocyte globulin induction, then tacrolimus and steroids for roughly three years. Study-level points and caveats: In patients with graft-donor T cell macrochimerism, allograft graft-versus-host to host-versus-graft clonal ratios were high. GvH clones were identified in recipient marrow, with some first appearing in ileum or blood.

This clonotype originated in a human patient who received an intestinal transplant, so some T cells may come from the graft donor. The V gene is TRBV5-6, the J gene TRBJ2-3; D call uncertain. This sample comprised PBMCs, obtained 11 days after intestinal transplantation. CDR3 amino acids: CASNKQRPVTDTQYF. The CDR3 coding sequence is TGTGCCAGCAACAAACAGAGACCTGTCACAGATACGCAGTATTTT.